A selection of T cell receptor beta chains follows, all from one sample in a study of blood T cell repertoires in COVID-19. Produced via immunoSEQ multiplex PCR; TCRdb's table is partial and in-frame only. Of some 100,000 clones detected, about 91% appear once; the ten largest clones hold approximately 5.2%. Specimen: peripheral blood. These TCRs come from an elderly woman with active COVID-19. The CDR3 runs from the conserved cysteine through the conserved F or W. D genes are given only for firm matches. The size field is filled for only some rows; it gives once, few, many or a size class.

clone size | D gene | J gene | V gene | CDR3 protein | CDR3 DNA
- | - | TRBJ2-4 | TRBV28 | CASSTHRGNIQYF | TGTGCCAGCAGTACCCACCGGGGGAACATTCAGTACTTC
- | - | TRBJ2-5 | TRBV7-2 | CASSLVRHLNQYF | TGTGCCAGCAGCTTAGTGAGACACCTAAACCAGTACTTC
- | TRBD1 | TRBJ2-5 | TRBV3-1/TRBV3-2 | CASSRTSRQGSVGTQYF | TGTGCCAGCAGCCGAACCTCTAGACAGGGTAGTGTGGGGACCCAGTACTTC
- | TRBD1 | TRBJ2-5 | TRBV6-5 | CASSLDRGETQYF | TGTGCCAGCAGTTTGGACAGGGGAGAGACCCAGTACTTC
once | TRBD1 | TRBJ1-3 | TRBV7-6 | CASSPGQGSRAGGNTIYF | TGTGCCAGCAGCCCGGGACAGGGGTCCCGAGCGGGCGGAAACACCATATATTTT
- | - | TRBJ2-7 | TRBV29-1 | CSVEDAGIGYEQYF | TGCAGCGTTGAAGATGCGGGGATCGGCTACGAGCAGTACTTC
- | - | TRBJ2-5 | TRBV25-1 | CASSDHRAQETQYF | TGTGCCAGCAGTGACCACAGGGCTCAAGAGACCCAGTACTTC
- | - | TRBJ2-3 | TRBV27 | CASTPLGAEGSDTQYF | TGTGCCAGCACCCCTCTGGGGGCTGAGGGGTCAGATACGCAGTATTTT
- | - | TRBJ2-5 | TRBV7-8 | CASTIEPKRDQETQYF | TGTGCCAGCACCATCGAACCCAAGCGGGACCAAGAGACCCAGTACTTC
- | TRBD2 | TRBJ2-1 | TRBV24-1 | CATSDSGSGAYNEQFF | TGTGCCACCAGTGACTCGGGTAGCGGGGCTTACAATGAGCAGTTCTTC
- | TRBD2 | TRBJ2-1 | TRBV7-2 | CASSAGGAGGSYNEQFF | TGTGCCAGCAGCGCGGGGGGCGCGGGAGGTTCCTACAATGAGCAGTTCTTC
- | - | TRBJ2-7 | TRBV6-2/TRBV6-3 | CASSYASGTYEQYF | TGTGCCAGCAGTTACGCGAGCGGTACCTACGAGCAGTACTTC
- | - | TRBJ2-3 | TRBV29-1 | CSLLRGGMDTQYF | TGCAGCCTCCTCAGAGGGGGAATGGATACGCAGTATTTT
- | - | TRBJ2-7 | TRBV21-1 | CASLLAGGSADYEQYF | TGTGCCAGCCTACTAGCGGGAGGTTCGGCGGATTACGAGCAGTACTTC
- | - | TRBJ2-3 | TRBV28 | CATRRGVTDTQYF | TGTGCCACAAGACGGGGAGTCACAGATACGCAGTATTTT
once | - | TRBJ2-7 | TRBV2 | CASSEAPPGLRPRNEQYF | TGTGCCAGCAGTGAAGCGCCGCCGGGGTTACGCCCGCGGAACGAGCAGTACTTC
- | TRBD1 | TRBJ2-1 | TRBV2 | CASRTGGLEQFF | TGTGCCAGCAGGACAGGGGGTTTGGAGCAGTTCTTC
- | TRBD1 | TRBJ1-1 | TRBV7-8 | CASSLAGTGSRTEAFF | TGTGCCAGCAGCTTAGCTGGGACAGGGTCTCGCACTGAAGCTTTCTTT
- | - | TRBJ2-7 | TRBV28 | CASSLRQVTYEQYF | TGTGCCAGCAGTTTACGACAGGTTACCTACGAGCAGTACTTC
- | - | TRBJ2-1 | TRBV4-3 | CASSQHREREQFF | TGCGCCAGCAGCCAACACCGAGAACGTGAGCAGTTCTTC
- | TRBD1 | TRBJ2-5 | TRBV9 | CASSPGQGARIETQYF | TGTGCCAGCAGCCCGGGACAGGGGGCGCGAATTGAGACCCAGTACTTC
- | TRBD1 | TRBJ1-2 | TRBV6-5 | CASSYRDSGYTF | TGTGCCAGCAGTTACAGGGACAGCGGCTACACCTTC
once | - | TRBJ2-3 | TRBV5-6 | CASSLNAGPGYTQYF | TGTGCCAGCAGCTTGAATGCGGGACCTGGATATACGCAGTATTTT
- | - | TRBJ2-1 | TRBV19 | CASSINDEQFF | TGTGCCAGTAGTATTAATGATGAGCAGTTCTTC
- | - | TRBJ2-5 | TRBV5-5 | CASSLDYSTATQYF | TGTGCCAGCAGCTTGGACTACTCCACGGCGACCCAGTACTTC
- | - | TRBJ1-5 | TRBV20-1 | CSASRRAQPQHF | TGCAGTGCTAGTCGGAGGGCCCAGCCCCAGCATTTT
- | - | TRBJ2-1 | TRBV5-1 | CASSLVSPATSSYNEQFF | TGCGCCAGCAGCTTGGTCTCCCCCGCCACTAGCTCCTACAATGAGCAGTTCTTC
- | - | TRBJ1-2 | TRBV29-1 | CSVYTGTNYGYTF | TGCAGCGTTTACACAGGGACTAACTATGGCTACACCTTC
once | - | TRBJ2-7 | TRBV12-3/TRBV12-4 | CASTIGTQYEQYF | TGTGCCAGCACCATCGGGACACAATACGAGCAGTACTTC
- | - | TRBJ2-3 | TRBV20-1 | CSARGEDTQYF | TGCAGTGCTAGAGGGGAGGATACGCAGTATTTT
few | - | TRBJ2-6 | TRBV18 | CASSLPGGPGGTPHAGANVLTF | TGTGCCAGCTCACTGCCCGGGGGGCCAGGCGGCACACCCCATGCTGGGGCCAACGTCCTGACTTTC
- | TRBD1 | TRBJ1-2 | TRBV5-6 | CASSLETGHYGYTF | TGTGCCAGCAGCTTGGAGACAGGGCACTATGGCTACACCTTC
- | - | TRBJ2-5 | TRBV7-9 | CASTTTAPGGQETQYF | TGTGCCAGCACCACTACGGCCCCTGGAGGCCAAGAGACCCAGTACTTC
once | TRBD1 | TRBJ2-5 | TRBV19 | CASSIATGVETQYF | TGTGCCAGTAGTATAGCCACAGGGGTAGAGACCCAGTACTTC
- | TRBD1 | TRBJ1-1 | TRBV7-2 | CASSSIQGAIAEAFF | TGTGCCAGCAGCTCCATACAGGGGGCTATAGCTGAAGCTTTCTTT
- | - | TRBJ2-3 | TRBV2 | CASSGGFRTDTQYF | TGTGCCAGCAGTGGAGGATTTAGGACAGATACGCAGTATTTT
- | TRBD2 | TRBJ2-7 | TRBV4-3 | CASSQDGLAGSYEQYF | TGCGCCAGCAGCCAAGATGGCCTAGCGGGGTCCTACGAGCAGTACTTC
- | - | TRBJ2-3 | TRBV28 | CASSLEGLLTDTQYF | TGTGCCAGCAGTTTGGAGGGGCTACTCACAGATACGCAGTATTTT
once | - | TRBJ2-1 | TRBV30 | CAWSVQVSYNEQFF | TGTGCCTGGAGTGTACAGGTCAGCTACAATGAGCAGTTCTTC
- | TRBD1 | TRBJ2-7 | TRBV29-1 | CSLCRTGGYEQYF | TGCAGCCTCTGCCGGACAGGGGGATACGAGCAGTACTTC
- | TRBD2 | TRBJ2-7 | TRBV7-8 | CASSSRRRLAGEYEQYF | TGTGCCAGCAGCTCTAGGAGGCGACTAGCGGGAGAGTACGAGCAGTACTTC
- | - | TRBJ2-3 | TRBV5-1 | CASSPGRASSTDTQYF | TGCGCCAGCAGCCCTGGGCGGGCCTCTAGCACAGATACGCAGTATTTT
- | TRBD2 | TRBJ2-7 | TRBV6-5 | CASTQSGIQYEQYF | TGTGCCAGCACCCAAAGCGGGATCCAATACGAGCAGTACTTC
few | TRBD1 | TRBJ2-1 | TRBV24-1 | CATSDPGQGSSSYNEQFF | TGTGCCACCAGTGACCCGGGACAGGGGTCGAGCTCCTACAATGAGCAGTTCTTC
- | - | TRBJ1-1 | TRBV28 | CASRSGGNIPEAFF | TGTGCCAGCAGATCGGGGGGAAATATTCCTGAAGCTTTCTTT
- | TRBD2 | TRBJ2-3 | TRBV14 | CASSQSSGRAGYTQYF | TGTGCCAGCAGCCAAAGTAGCGGGAGGGCCGGATATACGCAGTATTTT